Listed below are T cell receptor beta chains from one sample, sequenced in a study of response to subunit inactivated influenza vaccine. TCRdb used MiXCR to reprocess the RT-PCR reads, holding one entry per CDR3 protein. The data show 500,000 to 600,000 distinct CDR3 sequences, 16% seen once. The sample here was CD4+ T cells sorted from PBMCs, taken less than 30 months after vaccination. These receptors originate from a man aged 45 to 70 who received an inactivated influenza vaccine. CDR3s include the opening cysteine and the closing phenylalanine or tryptophan. Each record gives: clone size, D gene, V gene, J gene, CDR3 protein, CDR3 DNA. The D gene is left open where the match is weak. Clone size is stated in some rows and not others, as once, few, many or a class when expanded.

-	-	TRBV5-1	TRBJ2-1	CASSTRESEQFF	TGCGCCAGCAGCACCCGGGAGTCTGAGCAGTTCTTC
-	TRBD1	TRBV5-5	TRBJ1-4	CASSWHRGEKLFF	TGTGCCAGCAGCTGGCACAGGGGAGAAAAACTGTTTTTT
few	TRBD2	TRBV11-2	TRBJ2-1	CASSLGESGRSHNEQFF	TGTGCCAGCAGCTTAGGTGAAAGCGGGAGGTCACACAATGAGCAGTTCTTC
-	-	TRBV4-2	TRBJ2-1	CASSLNGGPYNEQFF	TGTGCCAGCAGCCTAAACGGGGGACCCTACAATGAGCAGTTCTTC
few	TRBD1	TRBV6-1	TRBJ1-5	CASSERQGDQPQHF	TGTGCCAGCAGTGAAAGACAGGGGGATCAGCCCCAGCATTTT
-	-	TRBV5-1	TRBJ1-3	CASSFDISGNTIYF	TGCGCCAGCAGCTTCGACATCTCTGGAAACACCATATATTTT
-	-	TRBV5-1	TRBJ2-2	CASRKAGDTGELFF	TGCGCCAGCAGGAAGGCAGGGGACACCGGGGAGCTGTTTTTT
-	-	TRBV5-6	TRBJ2-1	CASSRYDISSYNEQFF	TGTGCCAGCAGCCGCTATGACATAAGCTCCTACAATGAGCAGTTCTTC
once	TRBD1	TRBV6-5	TRBJ1-3	CASSYSDRAAGNTIYF	TGTGCCAGCAGTTACAGCGACAGGGCAGCAGGAAACACCATATATTTT
few	TRBD1	TRBV5-1	TRBJ2-1	CASSLGQGAVNEQFF	TGCGCCAGCAGCTTGGGACAGGGGGCGGTAAATGAGCAGTTCTTC
many	-	TRBV20-1	TRBJ2-5	CSARSYREYQETQYF	TGCAGTGCTAGATCATACAGGGAGTACCAAGAGACCCAGTACTTC
many	TRBD2	TRBV4-2	TRBJ2-2	CASSQEGGTGELFF	TGTGCCAGCAGCCAAGAGGGGGGGACCGGGGAGCTGTTTTTT
few	-	TRBV18	TRBJ2-2	CASRKGEYNTGELFF	TGTGCCAGCCGGAAGGGGGAGTATAACACCGGGGAGCTGTTTTTT
few	TRBD2	TRBV3-1	TRBJ2-1	CASSPPGEGPLF	TGTGCCAGCAGCCCCCCCGGGGAGGGACCTCTCTTC
-	-	TRBV5-1	TRBJ1-1	CASSQDGDTEAFF	TGCGCCAGCAGTCAGGATGGGGACACTGAAGCTTTCTTT
few	-	TRBV27	TRBJ1-5	CASSTGSDSNQPQHF	TGTGCCAGCAGCACAGGATCAGATAGCAATCAGCCCCAGCATTTT
many	-	TRBV11-2	TRBJ2-4	CASTRVNGAPLSKNIQYF	TGTGCCAGCACCAGGGTTAACGGGGCGCCCTTAAGCAAAAACATTCAGTACTTC
few	-	TRBV5-1	TRBJ2-7	CASRPQSEQYF	TGCGCCAGCAGACCTCAATCTGAGCAGTACTTC
many	TRBD1	TRBV15	TRBJ2-1	CATSQEDREVDNEQFF	TGTGCCACCAGCCAAGAGGACAGGGAGGTTGACAATGAGCAGTTCTTC
few	TRBD1	TRBV15	TRBJ1-2	CATSRDRGGAGYGYTF	TGTGCCACCAGCAGAGATCGAGGGGGCGCGGGCTATGGCTACACCTTC
-	TRBD2	TRBV19	TRBJ2-3	CASSVQRGGGTDTQYF	TGTGCCAGTAGTGTGCAGCGGGGAGGCGGCACAGATACGCAGTATTTT
few	-	TRBV12-3/TRBV12-4	TRBJ1-5	CASSRGNQPQHF	TGTGCCAGCAGTAGGGGTAATCAGCCCCAGCATTTT
-	-	TRBV12-3/TRBV12-4	TRBJ2-1	CASSFDMGNEQFF	TGTGCCAGCAGTTTCGACATGGGCAATGAGCAGTTCTTC
-	-	TRBV3-1	TRBJ2-3	CASSLWLDTGTDTQYF	TGTGCCAGCAGTCTCTGGCTCGACACAGGCACAGATACGCAGTATTTT
many	-	TRBV12-3/TRBV12-4	TRBJ2-7	CASSPGSYEQYF	TGTGCCAGCAGCCCAGGCTCCTACGAGCAGTACTTC
-	TRBD1	TRBV20-1	TRBJ1-5	CSAPDRHNQPQHF	TGCAGTGCTCCGGACAGGCACAATCAGCCCCAGCATTTT
-	-	TRBV5-4	TRBJ2-1	CASSAENYNEQFF	TGTGCCAGCAGCGCGGAAAACTACAATGAGCAGTTCTTC
-	TRBD2	TRBV6-2/TRBV6-3	TRBJ2-2	CASSPLAGDVGELFF	TGTGCCAGCAGCCCACTAGCGGGGGATGTCGGGGAGCTGTTTTTT
-	-	TRBV7-9	TRBJ2-7	CAAGDRKYEQYF	TGTGCCGCGGGGGACAGGAAATACGAGCAGTACTTC
-	-	TRBV20-1	TRBJ1-2	CSASLGWDGYTF	TGCAGTGCTAGTCTAGGTTGGGATGGCTACACCTTC
few	TRBD1	TRBV6-1	TRBJ1-2	CASRTDPGQGRYGYTF	TGTGCCAGCAGGACGGATCCGGGACAGGGAAGATATGGCTACACCTTC
-	TRBD2	TRBV12-5	TRBJ2-1	CASGWSLAGAYNEQFF	TGTGCTAGTGGTTGGTCGCTGGCGGGAGCGTACAATGAGCAGTTCTTC
-	-	TRBV5-4	TRBJ2-1	CASSKTVGRNNEQFF	TGTGCCAGCAGTAAAACTGTGGGGAGGAACAATGAGCAGTTCTTC
few	-	TRBV29-1	TRBJ2-2	CSVVDQASTGELFF	TGCAGCGTTGTAGACCAGGCGTCCACCGGGGAGCTGTTTTTT
-	TRBD1	TRBV6-5	TRBJ1-1	CASKRGRGEAFF	TGTGCCAGCAAGAGGGGCAGGGGGGAAGCTTTCTTT
-	-	TRBV4-3	TRBJ2-7	CASSPGQGGLVYEQYF	TGCGCCAGCAGCCCCGGGCAGGGTGGGTTGGTCTACGAGCAGTACTTC
-	-	TRBV5-6	TRBJ2-7	CASSPGVLCYEQYF	TGTGCCAGCAGCCCCGGGGTCCTCTGCTACGAGCAGTACTTC
-	-	TRBV11-3	TRBJ2-3	CASSLHWGTQYF	TGTGCCAGCAGCTTACACTGGGGAACGCAGTATTTT
few	TRBD2	TRBV4-3	TRBJ2-1	CASSRDSSGRVSEQFF	TGCGCCAGCAGCCGAGATTCTAGCGGGAGGGTTAGTGAGCAGTTCTTC
-	TRBD1	TRBV2	TRBJ1-4	CASRPTGVNEKLFF	TGTGCCAGCAGGCCGACAGGGGTTAATGAAAAACTGTTTTTT
-	-	TRBV27	TRBJ2-2	CASSYHPDGTGELFF	TGTGCCAGCAGCTACCACCCGGACGGGACCGGGGAGCTGTTTTTT
-	-	TRBV19	TRBJ2-7	CASRGGPHEQYF	TGTGCCAGTAGAGGAGGTCCCCACGAGCAGTACTTC
-	-	TRBV20-1	TRBJ2-1	CSARQSVEHEQFF	TGCAGTGCTAGACAGTCGGTTGAGCATGAGCAGTTCTTC
-	-	TRBV12-3/TRBV12-4	TRBJ1-1	CASSHHRENTEAFF	TGTGCCAGCAGTCATCACAGGGAGAACACTGAAGCTTTCTTT
-	-	TRBV14	TRBJ2-1	CASSPLANLNGQFF	TGTGCCAGCAGCCCCCTAGCTAATCTCAATGGGCAGTTCTTC